This passage covers 13 T cell receptor beta chains from one sample sequenced in a study of control samples from healthy donors and cancer patients. The data were produced by immunoSEQ multiplex PCR, yet TCRdb's version contains in-frame clones alone and is incomplete. The sample includes approximately 110,000 clones, more than 85% of them seen just once. Source material: blood. The receptor set was obtained from a woman younger than 30 in good health.

V usage is TRBV5-1 and J usage is TRBJ2-3; D not resolved. Germline V gene lookup returns CDR1 SGHRS and CDR2 YFSETQ. CDR3 length: 15 amino acids. Between the trimmed V and J ends, which lost 0 bases and 0 bases, there was a span of 8 bases. The CDR3 sequence: CASSLVLASTDTQYF. The CDR3 nucleotides are TGCGCCAGCAGCTTGGTTTTGGCTAGCACAGATACGCAGTATTTT.

The chain is built from TRBV6-1 and TRBJ2-3; D uncertain. The CDR3 has 14 amino acids. V lost 1 base and J lost 0, with 5 bases in between. Germline V gene data show CDR1 as MNHNS and CDR2 as SASEGT. The DNA for the CDR3 is TGTGCCAGCAGTGAAGGATCTAGCACAGATACGCAGTATTTT. Protein product: CASSEGSSTDTQYF.

V and J are TRBV19 and TRBJ1-1; 9 positions match TRBD1. Germline values: CDR1 LNHDA, CDR2 SQIVND (reference sequence). V was clipped by 6 bases and J by 6 bases; unmatched bases: 8. This CDR3 comprises 14 residues. The CDR3 loop reads CASRSRDRVPEAFF. CDR3 sequence (DNA): TGTGCCAGTAGGAGCCGGGACAGGGTACCTGAAGCTTTCTTT.

The chain recombines TRBV19 with TRBJ2-2; TRBD2 matches 9 bases. With V trimmed by 2 bases and J by 5 bases, 6 bases remained unmatched. The CDR3 consists of 16 residues. CDR1 is LNHDA and CDR2 is SQIVND in the germline V gene (reference sequence). CDR3 loop: CASSIPPGLATGELFF. CDR3 coding DNA: TGTGCCAGTAGTATACCCCCGGGACTAGCAACCGGGGAGCTGTTTTTT.

The chain couples TRBV7-3 to TRBJ2-3; D remains unclear. V was cut by 2 bases and J by 4 bases, with 4 bases left in between. Germline V CDR1 and CDR2: SGHTA, FQGTGA. This CDR3 has 12 amino acids. CDR3 sequence (DNA): TGTGCCAGCAGCTTAGGGGCAGATACGCAGTATTTT. Protein: CASSLGADTQYF.

This clone was seen only a few times. This rearrangement joins TRBV24-1 to TRBJ2-2; 11 bases map to TRBD2. V dropped 10 bases and J dropped 3; count of bases not matched to a gene: 6. This CDR3 comprises 15 residues. Germline loops: CDR1 KGHDR, CDR2 SFDVKD. Here the CDR3 DNA reads TGTGCCACGGCTCAACTAGCGGGGGACACCGGGGAGCTGTTTTTT. It specifies CATAQLAGDTGELFF.

J is TRBJ2-3 and V is TRBV2; no clear D gene. Per germline, CDR1 SNHLY and CDR2 FYNNEI. The V end lost 4 bases, the J end lost 5 bases, and 7 bases lay between the germline ends. This CDR3 has 12 residues. CDR3 in DNA: TGTGCCAGCAGTGTAGACCGAGATACGCAGTATTTT. This gives the protein CASSVDRDTQYF.

The chain employs TRBV5-4 and TRBJ2-5, with D possibly TRBD1 on 7 matching bases. Trimming cost V 4 bases and J 5 bases, with 12 bases left between them. Germline CDR1 is SGHNT and CDR2 is YYREEE (reference sequence). CDR3 length: 13 amino acids. The CDR3: CASSGGTEETQYF. CDR3 in DNA: TGTGCCAGCAGCGGGGGGACAGAGGAGACCCAGTACTTC.

CDR3 bases: TGCGCCAGCAGTGTGAACCCCTCCGTGGATGAGCAGTTCTTC. Protein sequence: CASSVNPSVDEQFF. The V and J genes are TRBV10-1 and TRBJ2-1; D gene ambiguous. The CDR3 runs to 14 residues. With 4 bases removed from V and 8 bases from J, the gap between germline ends came to 15 bases. CDR1 is WNHNN, CDR2 SYGVQD, per germline (reference sequence).

This chain links TRBV7-2 with TRBJ1-1, with 12 bases fitting TRBD1. The CDR3 contains 14 residues. V trimming: 3 bases; J trimming: 8 bases; junction bases outside the gene matches: 4. Germline CDR1 reads SGHTA; CDR2 reads FQGNSA. The DNA of the CDR3 is TGTGCCAGCAGCTTTCAGGGGACAGGGGGCGAAGCTTTCTTT. It is translated as CASSFQGTGGEAFF.

This clone showed up just once. This sequence joins TRBV5-1 and TRBJ1-2; 8 positions match TRBD1. J gave up 3 bases and V 4 bases, and 8 bases lay outside the gene matches. Germline values: CDR1 SGHRS, CDR2 YFSETQ. The length of the CDR3 is 15 residues. The CDR3 protein is CASSDGQGIDYGYTF. The CDR3, as DNA: TGCGCCAGCAGCGACGGACAGGGAATTGACTATGGCTACACCTTC.

V gene TRBV7-2 combines with J gene TRBJ1-4; no clear D. The CDR3 spans 18 residues. Looked up from germline, CDR1 is SGHTA and CDR2 is FQGNSA. The V and J ends lost 2 bases and 0 bases respectively, with 16 bases between them. The CDR3 here is CASSLRPPWRATNEKLFF. CDR3 coding DNA: TGTGCCAGCAGCTTAAGGCCCCCCTGGAGGGCAACTAATGAAAAACTGTTTTTT.

The V gene is TRBV27, the J gene TRBJ1-4; D unresolved. The CDR3 is 14 amino acids. Germline values: CDR1 MNHEY, CDR2 SMNVEV (reference sequence). V was cut by 2 bases and J by 6 bases, with 10 bases left in between. DNA of the CDR3: TGTGCCAGCAGTTTAGGGCAGCCCTATGAAAAACTGTTTTTT. It is translated as CASSLGQPYEKLFF.